This entry lists 9 T cell receptor beta chains sequenced from one sample in a study of Ad26.COV2.S vaccination and SARS-CoV-2 variants. Sample treatment: about 20 received Ad26.COV2.S at low or high dose, single or two shots; about 5 received placebo; per-sample allocation not given. Collection of the samples took place on day 63 after the first injection of vaccine or placebo. The method was immunoSEQ multiplex PCR; TCRdb's version includes in-frame clones alone and lacks a portion of them. This sample has 400,000 or so clones; approximately 91% occur once, and the top ten carry 3.5%. Material: peripheral blood, obtained in a trial of Ad26.COV2.S vaccine versus placebo. The origin of the receptors is a person between 18 and 59 years old who received the Ad26.COV2.S COVID-19 vaccine or a placebo.

The J gene is TRBJ2-5, the V gene TRBV6-1; weak D call: TRBD2 (5 bases). Trimming took 4 bases from V and 4 from J, leaving 19 bases between them. The CDR3 has 16 amino acids. Per the germline V gene, CDR1 is MNHNS and CDR2 is SASEGT. CDR3 DNA: TGTGCCAGCAGTGCGACTCCCCTGAGGGCAGGAGAGACCCAGTACTTC. Encoded protein: CASSATPLRAGETQYF.

The chain uses TRBV24-1 and TRBJ1-5, with 7 bases aligning to TRBD1. J was trimmed by 0 bases and V by 3 bases; bases with no gene match: 4. The CDR3 sequence is 16 residues long. CDR1 is KGHDR and CDR2 is SFDVKD in the germline V gene. The CDR3 DNA reads as TGTGCCACCAGTGATCCGCAGGGGGATAGCAATCAGCCCCAGCATTTT. Its protein product is CATSDPQGDSNQPQHF.

This chain uses TRBV29-1 with TRBJ1-3; D possibly corresponds to TRBD1 (5 bases). Germline V gene sequence: CDR1 SQVTM, CDR2 ANQGSEA. The V end lost 8 bases, the J end lost 4 bases, and 15 bases lay between the germline ends. The CDR3 contains 13 residues. In nucleotides, the CDR3 is TGCAGCACCGATGGGACGCTCGGAAACACCATATATTTT. The encoded protein is CSTDGTLGNTIYF. Full variable domain (missing parts from reference TRBV29-1 and TRBJ1-3): SAVISQKPSRDICQRGTSLTIQCQVDSQVTMMFWYRQQPGQSLTLIATANQGSEATYESGFVIDKFPISRPNLTFSTLTVSNMSPEDSSIYLCSTDGTLGNTIYFGEGSWLTVV.

Turning to this clone: Other nucleotide sequences in the sample specify the same CDR3. The V call is TRBV5-1, the J call TRBJ2-1; D is unclear. CDR1 is SGHRS and CDR2 is YFSETQ in the germline V gene. Deletions cut 0 bases from V and 3 bases from J, with 4 bases between. This CDR3 has 13 residues. CDR3 in amino acids: CASSLASYNEQFF. The CDR3 coding sequence is TGCGCCAGCAGCTTGGCTAGCTACAATGAGCAGTTCTTC.

A word on this clone: Other DNA variants within this sample encode the same CDR3. V and J are TRBV27 and TRBJ1-2; D remains ambiguous. V lost 4 bases and J 0 bases, leaving 6 bases between the germline ends. Per the germline V gene, CDR1 is MNHEY and CDR2 is SMNVEV (reference sequence). The CDR3 length is 13 residues. The CDR3 DNA reads TGTGCCAGCAGTTATAGGGCTAACTATGGCTACACCTTC. Its protein product is CASSYRANYGYTF.

V is TRBV2 and J is TRBJ1-2; a weak D match, TRBD1 (5 bases). The V and J ends lost 8 bases and 5 bases respectively, with 12 bases between them. This CDR3 region has 12 residues. From germline, CDR1 is SNHLY and CDR2 FYNNEI. The CDR3 loop is CASSMGPYGYTF. In nucleotides, the CDR3 is TGTGCCAGCTCTATGGGGCCTTATGGCTACACCTTC.

The V and J genes are TRBV5-1 and TRBJ1-1, with 8 bases identical to TRBD1. This CDR3 is built from 13 residues. Germline V gene data show CDR1 as SGHRS and CDR2 as YFSETQ. After removal of 1 base from V and 8 bases from J, the junction contained 4 bases not matched to a gene. This chain's CDR3 is CASSLWTGQEAFF. CDR3 nucleotide sequence: TGCGCCAGCAGCTTGTGGACAGGGCAGGAAGCTTTCTTT.

This clone was counted once. CDR3 in amino acids: CASSESAGGYEQYF. The CDR3 DNA reads as TGCGCCAGCAGTGAGTCGGCAGGGGGTTACGAGCAGTACTTC. This chain links TRBV10-2 with TRBJ2-7, with 7 bases lining up with TRBD1. J gave up 4 bases and V 0 bases, and 3 bases lay outside the gene matches. From germline, CDR1 is WSHSY and CDR2 SAAADI. The CDR3 totals 14 residues.

The V gene is TRBV7-8, the J gene TRBJ2-1; D is ambiguous. Germline CDR1 and CDR2: SGHVS and FQNEAQ. The ends were cut back, 0 bases at V and 2 bases at J, with 14 bases in the middle. CDR3 size: 17 residues. CDR3 amino acids: CASSLAGDTGPYNEQFF. CDR3 bases: TGTGCCAGCAGCTTAGCAGGAGACACGGGCCCCTACAATGAGCAGTTCTTC. The full variable domain, its missing parts supplied by reference TRBV7-8 and TRBJ2-1, is GAGVSQSPRYKVAKRGQDVALRCDPISGHVSLFWYQQALGQGPEFLTYFQNEAQLDKSGLPSDRFFAERPEGSVSTLKIQRTQQEDSAVYLCASSLAGDTGPYNEQFFGPGTRLTVL.